This entry describes one T cell receptor beta chain. Its antigen is undetermined. Germline assignment: CDR1 WNHNN and CDR2 SYGVQD (reference sequence). The CDR3 covers 15 residues. The V end lost 0 bases, the J end lost 6 bases, and 15 bases lay between the germline ends. Adults of Caucasian background living in Nashville, Tennessee made up all donors. This record comes from a study of shared clonotypes between healthy human individuals. In the study overall: Aged 18 to 49, the donors were two women and three men. Findings and caveats of the study: Tissue TCR repertoires likely differ from these blood-only repertoires. A generally larger estimated richness was seen in naive subsets than in memory subsets.

Some clones are missing from TCRdb's copy, which holds only in-frame ones; the method was immunoSEQ multiplex PCR. The sample lists over a million clones; approximately 97% were seen once. Sequences were obtained from naive CD4+ T cells sorted from blood. Documented subset: CD45RA+ positively selected. The sequence was collected from a man aged 25-40 years in good health. V usage is TRBV10-1 and J usage is TRBJ2-7; weak D call: TRBD2 (7 bases). The CDR3 DNA reads as TGCGCCAGCAGTGAGTCCCGAGGGGGGGCTGGCGAGCAGTACTTC. Translation gives CASSESRGGAGEQYF.